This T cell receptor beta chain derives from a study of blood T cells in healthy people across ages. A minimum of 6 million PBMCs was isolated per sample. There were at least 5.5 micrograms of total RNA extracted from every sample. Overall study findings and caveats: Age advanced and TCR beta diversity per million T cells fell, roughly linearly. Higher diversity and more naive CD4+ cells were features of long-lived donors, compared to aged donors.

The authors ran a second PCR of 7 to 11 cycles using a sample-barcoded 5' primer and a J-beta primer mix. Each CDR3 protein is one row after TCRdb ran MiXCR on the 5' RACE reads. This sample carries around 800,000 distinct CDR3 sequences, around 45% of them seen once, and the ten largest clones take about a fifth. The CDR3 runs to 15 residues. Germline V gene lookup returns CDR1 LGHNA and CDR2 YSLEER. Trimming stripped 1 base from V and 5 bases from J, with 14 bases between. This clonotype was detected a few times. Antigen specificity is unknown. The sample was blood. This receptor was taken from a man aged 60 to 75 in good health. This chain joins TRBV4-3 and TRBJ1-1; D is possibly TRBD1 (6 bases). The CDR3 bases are TGCGCCAGCAGCCAAGGAACAGGGACGGCGACTGAAGCTTTCTTT. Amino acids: CASSQGTGTATEAFF.